Listed here are 18 T cell receptor beta chains from one sample, sequenced in a study of T cell responses to AZD1222 COVID-19 vaccine. The table came from immunoSEQ multiplex PCR; TCRdb's copy has only in-frame clones and leaves some out. The repertoire has about 130,000 clones, roughly 87% of them found once; the top ten carry over 9%. This specimen was peripheral blood, taken 28 days after the second AZD1222 dose. All receptors come from an adult who received the AZD1222 COVID-19 vaccine.

The chain has TRBV5-8 and TRBJ1-1; D remains unclear. Germline V gene data show CDR1 as SGHTS and CDR2 as YDEGEE. The V and J ends lost 0 bases and 7 bases respectively, with 4 bases between them. The CDR3 length is 11 residues. This chain's CDR3 is CASSLGSEAFF. The CDR3 DNA reads TGTGCCAGCAGCTTGGGAAGTGAAGCTTTCTTT.

This rearrangement joins TRBV19 to TRBJ2-7, with 13 bases fitting TRBD2. The CDR3 sequence is 15 residues long. V lost 4 bases to trimming and J lost 1 base; unmatched junction nucleotides: 1. In germline, CDR1 is LNHDA, CDR2 SQIVND (reference sequence). The CDR3 coding sequence is TGTGCCAGTAGTAGGGGACTAGCGGGGTCCTACGAGCAGTACTTC. This codes for CASSRGLAGSYEQYF.

V is TRBV5-1 and J is TRBJ2-7; D call uncertain. CDR3 length: 15 amino acids. From germline, CDR1 is SGHRS and CDR2 YFSETQ. Trimming removed 4 bases at V and 5 bases at J, with 19 bases between. The CDR3, as DNA: TGCGCCAGCAGCACCTCACCGCGCTGGTTGGACGAGCAGTACTTC. Protein product: CASSTSPRWLDEQYF.

In its sample, this clone was seen a few times. V gene TRBV7-2 combines with J gene TRBJ2-3; D gene ambiguous. The germline V gene has CDR1 SGHTA and CDR2 FQGNSA. V shed 2 bases and J shed 1 base, with 13 bases lying between them. The CDR3 consists of 16 residues. CDR3 sequence reads: CASSLNPPGRTDTQYF. In DNA, the CDR3 is TGTGCCAGCAGCTTAAACCCCCCAGGACGCACAGATACGCAGTATTTT.

This chain connects TRBV29-1 to TRBJ1-1, with D perhaps matching TRBD1 (6 bases). This CDR3 is built from 13 residues. V lost 2 bases and J lost 6, with 13 bases in between. Germline V gives CDR1 SQVTM, CDR2 ANQGSEA. The DNA for the CDR3 is TGCAGCGTTGAAAGGGGGTTCAGTTCTGAAGCTTTCTTT. This gives the protein CSVERGFSSEAFF. The variable domain in full, with the rest retrieved from reference TRBV29-1 and TRBJ1-1, is SAVISQKPSRDICQRGTSLTIQCQVDSQVTMMFWYRQQPGQSLTLIATANQGSEATYESGFVIDKFPISRPNLTFSTLTVSNMSPEDSSIYLCSVERGFSSEAFFGQGTRLTVV.

V usage is TRBV7-6 and J usage is TRBJ2-3, with D unclear. The germline V gene encodes CDR1 SGHVS and CDR2 FNYEAQ. The CDR3 has 17 residues. V lost 4 bases and J lost 8, with 25 bases in between. The CDR3 DNA reads TGTGCCAGCAGCTCCCAGAGTTGGGGATCAGTTCACGGTACGCAGTATTTT. It codes for CASSSQSWGSVHGTQYF.

This clone was observed a single time. The V gene is TRBV5-1, the J gene TRBJ1-6; the D is unclear. Between the trimmed V and J ends, which lost 0 bases and 9 bases, there was a span of 13 bases. Germline lookup yields CDR1 SGHRS and CDR2 YFSETQ. The CDR3 totals 15 residues. In DNA form, the CDR3 reads TGCGCCAGCAGCTTGGCTCGGTTGAAGGCTTCACCCCTCCACTTT. It codes for CASSLARLKASPLHF.

Details on this clone: Possible read error: a much larger clone is one base away. This chain connects TRBV5-4 to TRBJ1-5; D ambiguous. CDR3 size: 12 residues. Trimming cost V 0 bases and J 3 bases, with 1 base left between them. Looked up from germline, CDR1 is SGHNT and CDR2 is YYREEE (reference sequence). DNA of the CDR3: TGTGCCAGCAGCTTGGACAATCAGCCCCAGCATTTT. Its protein product is CASSLDNQPQHF.

The chain combines TRBV5-4 with TRBJ1-1, with a weak D call TRBD1 (5 bases). The CDR3 sequence is 15 residues long. The germline V gene has CDR1 SGHNT and CDR2 YYREEE (reference sequence). The V end was cut by 2 bases, the J end by 4 bases, with 15 bases between. The CDR3 region has the DNA TGTGCCAGCAGCTTCGGGAGGGGACGGCGCACTGAAGCTTTCTTT. Encoded protein: CASSFGRGRRTEAFF.

J is TRBJ2-1 and V is TRBV7-2; 15 bases map to TRBD2. CDR1 is SGHTA and CDR2 is FQGNSA in the germline V gene. CDR3 length: 14 amino acids. V gave up 4 bases and J gave up 10 bases; unmatched junction bases: 2. CDR3 protein: CASSSGLAGGEQFF. The CDR3 nucleotides are TGTGCCAGCAGCTCAGGACTAGCGGGAGGGGAGCAGTTCTTC.

The rearrangement joins TRBV15 to TRBJ2-7, with TRBD2 as a possible D gene (6 bases). The CDR3 runs to 14 residues. Germline lookup yields CDR1 LNHNV and CDR2 YYDKDF (reference sequence). Trimming stripped 0 bases from V and 3 bases from J, with 9 bases between. As DNA, the CDR3 is TGTGCCACCAGCAGAGATCGGGACTTCTACGAGCAGTACTTC. Translating gives CATSRDRDFYEQYF.

V is TRBV19 and J is TRBJ2-7; a possible D gene is TRBD1 (6 bases). CDR1 is LNHDA and CDR2 is SQIVND in the germline V gene (reference sequence). The CDR3 has 12 residues. Trimming removed 5 bases at V and 5 bases at J, with 10 bases between. CDR3 DNA: TGTGCCAGTAGTTTACAGGGAGACGAGCAGTACTTC. As protein: CASSLQGDEQYF.

This clone was seen only once. V usage is TRBV5-1 and J usage is TRBJ1-2; no clear D gene. This CDR3 is 11 amino acids long. Germline V gene sequence: CDR1 SGHRS, CDR2 YFSETQ. V lost 5 bases and J 7 bases, leaving 9 bases between the germline ends. The CDR3 DNA reads TGCGCCAGCAGGGAGACCGCTGGCTACACCTTC. Translation gives CASRETAGYTF.

In this sample, this clone turned up a few times. The genes are TRBV9 and TRBJ2-7; TRBD2 is a possible D gene (6 bases). The ends were cut back, 5 bases at V and 0 bases at J, with 15 bases in the middle. The CDR3 contains 15 residues. CDR1 is SGDLS, CDR2 YYNGEE, per germline. CDR3 coding DNA: TGTGCCAGCAGTATAGCGGCTTTAAACTCCTACGAGCAGTACTTC. Encoded protein: CASSIAALNSYEQYF.

V gene TRBV27 combines with J gene TRBJ2-7; 8 bases line up with TRBD1. Germline loops: CDR1 MNHEY, CDR2 SMNVEV (reference sequence). The CDR3 length is 15 residues. J gave up 7 bases and V 8 bases, and 16 bases lay outside the gene matches. CDR3 sequence reads: CASGGTGTGSGEQYF. As DNA, the CDR3 is TGTGCCAGCGGGGGAACCGGGACAGGCAGCGGGGAGCAGTACTTC.

The chain uses TRBV27 and TRBJ2-3, with TRBD1 matching over 7 bases. Germline V gene data show CDR1 as MNHEY and CDR2 as SMNVEV (reference sequence). V lost 5 bases, J lost 4 bases, and 12 bases stayed unmatched. The CDR3 has 16 residues. The CDR3 loop is CASSTRGPHSPDTQYF. The CDR3 nucleotides read TGTGCCAGCAGTACTAGGGGGCCCCACTCCCCAGATACGCAGTATTTT.

This chain connects TRBV5-1 to TRBJ1-3; 8 bases align to TRBD1. Germline V gene lookup returns CDR1 SGHRS and CDR2 YFSETQ. The CDR3 length is 14 residues. Unmatched junction bases numbered 0, after V lost 0 bases and J lost 4 bases. The DNA for the CDR3 is TGCGCCAGCAGCTTGGGGGACAGGGGAAACACCATATATTTT. It encodes CASSLGDRGNTIYF.

The V and J genes are TRBV27 and TRBJ1-1, with D hard to call. Trimming pared 4 bases from V and 11 bases from J, leaving 20 bases between. This CDR3 has 14 amino acids. In germline, CDR1 is MNHEY, CDR2 SMNVEV (reference sequence). CDR3 sequence (DNA): TGTGCCAGCAGTTCGGAGGGTGCGGCCAGTATGGCTTTCTTT. Encoded protein: CASSSEGAASMAFF.